A single sample is the source of the 5 T cell receptor beta chains below, sequenced in a study of blood T cell repertoires in COVID-19. The table came from immunoSEQ multiplex PCR; TCRdb's copy has only in-frame clones and leaves some out. The sample records 300,000 or so clones, 80% to 90% being singletons. The sequencing sample was made of peripheral blood. These receptors came from a woman between 50 and 59 years old who had recovered from COVID-19.

J is TRBJ2-7 and V is TRBV10-1, with a weak D call TRBD2 (5 bases). The V gene lost 6 bases and the J gene lost 4 bases, with 19 bases spanning the gap. The V gene's germline CDR1 is WNHNN and CDR2 SYGVQD (reference sequence). The CDR3 runs 15 residues. DNA of the CDR3: TGCGCCAGCAGGGAACCGGAGGTCTCAACGTACGAGCAGTACTTC. It specifies CASREPEVSTYEQYF.

The chain recombines TRBV7-9 with TRBJ1-3; 7 bases line up with TRBD1. Germline loops: CDR1 SEHNR, CDR2 FQNEAQ (reference sequence). CDR3 length: 16 residues. The junction had 10 bases not matched to a gene; V was cut back by 1 base and J by 7 bases. CDR3 nucleotides: TGTGCCAGCAGCTTAGGATTTACAGGGGATAGCAACACCATATATTTT. This codes for CASSLGFTGDSNTIYF.

The rearrangement uses TRBV19 and TRBJ2-7; D is perhaps TRBD2 (5 bases). Per germline, CDR1 LNHDA and CDR2 SQIVND (reference sequence). The V and J ends lost 3 bases and 2 bases respectively, with 8 bases between them. The CDR3 spans 13 residues. DNA of the CDR3: TGTGCCAGTAGTATGACGGGGACCTACGAGCAGTACTTC. It is translated as CASSMTGTYEQYF.

The chain employs TRBV3-1 (or the pseudogene TRBV3-2) and TRBJ2-5; D is unresolved. The CDR3 is 14 amino acids. CDR1 and CDR2 (germline): LGHDT, YNNKEL (reference sequence). With 4 bases removed from V and 1 base from J, the gap between germline ends came to 10 bases. CDR3 in amino acids: CASSPRHLQETQYF. CDR3 DNA sequence: TGTGCCAGCAGCCCCCGACACCTCCAAGAGACCCAGTACTTC.

The V and J genes are TRBV4-1 and TRBJ1-1; D gene uncertain. The length of the CDR3 is 13 residues. V was pared by 4 bases and J by 6 bases, with 12 bases between. Germline V gene lookup returns CDR1 MGHRA and CDR2 YSYEKL. CDR3 coding DNA: TGCGCCAGCAGCCGCGCCATTGGGCCTGAAGCTTTCTTT. Translating it yields CASSRAIGPEAFF.